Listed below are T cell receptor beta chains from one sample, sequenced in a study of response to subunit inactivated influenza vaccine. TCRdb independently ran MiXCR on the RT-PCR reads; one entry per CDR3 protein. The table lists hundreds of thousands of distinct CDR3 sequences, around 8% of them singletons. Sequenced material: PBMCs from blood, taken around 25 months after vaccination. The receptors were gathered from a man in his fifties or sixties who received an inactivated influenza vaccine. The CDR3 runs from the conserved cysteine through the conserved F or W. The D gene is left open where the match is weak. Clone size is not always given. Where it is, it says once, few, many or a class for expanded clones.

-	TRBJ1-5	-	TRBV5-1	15	TGCGCCAGCAGCTTTTCGGGAAGGCCCACAGATACGCAGCATTTT	CASSFSGRPTDTQHF
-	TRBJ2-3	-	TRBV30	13	TGTGCCTGGAGTAGGCCGCCCCCAGATACGCAGTATTTT	CAWSRPPPDTQYF
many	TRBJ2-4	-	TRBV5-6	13	TGTGCCAGCAGCTCCGATTCCAAAAACATTCAGTACTTC	CASSSDSKNIQYF
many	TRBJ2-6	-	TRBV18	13	TGTGCCAGCTCACCACCCGGGGCCAACGTCCTGACTTTC	CASSPPGANVLTF
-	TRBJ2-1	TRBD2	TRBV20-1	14	TGCAGTGCTAGGAGCGGGAGCACCCTCAATGAGCAGTTCTTC	CSARSGSTLNEQFF
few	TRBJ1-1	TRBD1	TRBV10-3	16	TGTGCCATCAGTGAGTCTGACAGGGTAGGGAACACTGAAGCTTTCTTT	CAISESDRVGNTEAFF
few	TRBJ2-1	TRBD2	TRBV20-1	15	TGCAGTGCTCCCGCGGGGGGTAGCGGAGTAGGTGAGCAGTTCTTC	CSAPAGGSGVGEQFF
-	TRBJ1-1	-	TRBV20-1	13	TGCAGTTCAATGGGGTTGATGAACACTGAAGCTTTCTTT	CSSMGLMNTEAFF
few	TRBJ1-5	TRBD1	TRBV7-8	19	TGTGCCAGCAGCTTCAACCGGGACAGCTTTCTAACGGGGTCTCAGCCCCAGCATTTT	CASSFNRDSFLTGSQPQHF
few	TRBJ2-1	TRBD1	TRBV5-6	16	TGTGCCAGCAGCTTGGAAGGACGGGACAGCTACAATGAGCAGTTCTTC	CASSLEGRDSYNEQFF
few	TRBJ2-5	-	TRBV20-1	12	TGCAGTGCCGTAGGGGATGGAGAGACCCAGTACTTC	CSAVGDGETQYF